Presented here are 11 T cell receptor beta chains from one specimen sequenced in a study of cytomegalovirus exposure and HLA in healthy donors. This PCR relied on a set of 60 Vbeta primers and 13 Jbeta primers. Only in-frame clones appear in the TCRdb table, and some are missing; sequencing was by immunoSEQ multiplex PCR. The sample shows more than 110,000 clones, 73% of them seen only once. Sequencing was done on a sample of PBMCs. The receptors here all came from a woman aged 35 to 49 in good health and CMV-seronegative.

This chain joins TRBV10-3 and TRBJ1-5; D unclear. V was trimmed by 6 bases and J by 7 bases, leaving 13 bases between them. The length of the CDR3 is 13 residues. CDR1 and CDR2 from the germline V gene are ENHRY and SYGVKD. The CDR3 sequence is CAIREQAGQPQHF. DNA for the CDR3: TGTGCCATCAGGGAACAAGCGGGCCAGCCCCAGCATTTT.

The J gene is TRBJ2-1, the V gene TRBV5-1, with TRBD1 matching over 9 bases. The ends lost 5 bases at V and 7 bases at J; junction bases unmatched: 7. The CDR3 sequence is 14 residues long. Germline-derived CDR1 and CDR2 are SGHRS and YFSETQ. This CDR3 is CASSWDRAQNEQFF. As DNA, the CDR3 is TGCGCCAGCAGTTGGGACAGGGCTCAGAATGAGCAGTTCTTC.

This clone has just one count. The V call is TRBV19, the J call TRBJ1-6; D not certain. Germline V gene lookup returns CDR1 LNHDA and CDR2 SQIVND (reference sequence). The CDR3 consists of 14 residues. With 4 bases removed from V and 12 bases from J, the gap between germline ends came to 16 bases. CDR3 sequence (DNA): TGTGCCAGTAGTACAGGCGCCGGCTATGGACCCCTCCACTTT. Translated, it gives CASSTGAGYGPLHF.

V gene TRBV2 combines with J gene TRBJ1-6, with D uncertain. Trimming left V 2 bases short and J 10 bases short, with 9 bases between. The CDR3 totals 13 residues. CDR1 is SNHLY, CDR2 FYNNEI, per germline. The CDR3 nucleotides are TGTGCCAGCAGTGAATCCAGCAGGTCACCCCTCCACTTT. The encoded protein is CASSESSRSPLHF.

This clone came up a few times. V gene TRBV6-5 combines with J gene TRBJ1-6; perhaps TRBD1 as D (5 bases). CDR1 and CDR2 from the germline V gene are MNHEY and SVGAGI. The CDR3 runs to 14 residues. The V end lost 4 bases, the J end lost 9 bases, and 13 bases lay between the germline ends. CDR3 amino acids: CASSLDSPFSPLHF. CDR3 DNA: TGTGCCAGCAGTTTAGACAGCCCGTTTTCACCCCTCCACTTT.

The genes are TRBV2 and TRBJ1-3; 7 bases line up with TRBD1. V lost 6 bases to trimming and J lost 0 bases; unmatched junction nucleotides: 8. Germline V gene lookup returns CDR1 SNHLY and CDR2 FYNNEI. The length of the CDR3 is 16 residues. The CDR3 coding sequence is TGTGCCAGCAGGGAGGGACAGAGATCCTCTGGAAACACCATATATTTT. Translation gives CASREGQRSSGNTIYF.

The chain uses TRBV28 and TRBJ1-1, with 9 bases that match TRBD1. This CDR3 spans 12 amino acids. Germline V gene data show CDR1 as MDHEN and CDR2 as SYDVKM. V lost 5 bases and J lost 10; bases outside the gene matches: 5. For the CDR3, the DNA is TGTGCCAGCAGTCAAACAGGGGGCAGAGCTTTCTTT. It translates to CASSQTGGRAFF.

V usage is TRBV19 and J usage is TRBJ1-2; the match to TRBD1 covers 9 bases. The germline CDR1 and CDR2 sequences are LNHDA and SQIVND (reference sequence). The CDR3 loop spans 14 amino acids. The V gene end was trimmed by 3 bases and the J gene end by 7 bases; junction bases not matched to a gene: 6. In nucleotides, the CDR3 is TGTGCCAGTAGTATCCCCGGGACAGGGTTTGGCTACACCTTC. Translation: CASSIPGTGFGYTF. Looking up the rest from reference TRBV19 and TRBJ1-2 gives the full variable domain: DGGITQSPKYLFRKEGQNVTLSCEQNLNHDAMYWYRQDPGQGLRLIYYSQIVNDFQKGDIAEGYSVSREKKESFPLTVTSAQKNPTAFYLCASSIPGTGFGYTFGSGTRLTVV.

The genes are TRBV4-3 and TRBJ1-2; D may be TRBD1 (6 bases). Trimming removed 0 bases from V and 4 bases from J, with 21 bases in between. The CDR3 has 18 residues. Germline-derived CDR1 and CDR2 are LGHNA and YSLEER. The CDR3 bases are TGCGCCAGCAGCCAAGAGTTCTTTGAGGGGGAATTTATCTATGGCTACACCTTC. Its protein product is CASSQEFFEGEFIYGYTF.

As DNA, the CDR3 is TGCGCCAGCAGCTTTGGCGGGGGGGCCACAGATACGCAGTATTTT. This gives the protein CASSFGGGATDTQYF. The chain combines TRBV5-1 with TRBJ2-3, with 9 bases that match TRBD2. J gave up 2 bases and V 2 bases, and 3 bases lay outside the gene matches. CDR3 length equals 15 residues. In germline, CDR1 is SGHRS, CDR2 YFSETQ.

The CDR3 loop is CASSQDRVTQYF. The CDR3, as DNA: TGTGCCAGCAGCCAAGATCGGGTGACCCAGTACTTC. The chain is built from TRBV14 and TRBJ2-5; the D is unclear. V lost 0 bases, J lost 7 bases, and 6 bases lay in between. The CDR3 totals 12 residues. Germline loops: CDR1 SGHDN, CDR2 FVKESK.